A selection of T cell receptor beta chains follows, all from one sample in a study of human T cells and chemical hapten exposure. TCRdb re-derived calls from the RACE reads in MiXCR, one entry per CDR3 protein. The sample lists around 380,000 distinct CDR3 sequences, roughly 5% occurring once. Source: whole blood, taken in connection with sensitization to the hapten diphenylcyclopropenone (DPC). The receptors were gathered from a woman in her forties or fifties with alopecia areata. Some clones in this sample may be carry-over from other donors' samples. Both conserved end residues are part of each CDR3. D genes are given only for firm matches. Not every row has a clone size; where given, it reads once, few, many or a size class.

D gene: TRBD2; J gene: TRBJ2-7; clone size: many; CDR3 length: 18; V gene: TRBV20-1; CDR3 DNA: TGCAGTGCTAGAGATCATGCTAGCGGGAGGGTAATCTCCTACGAGCAGTACTTC; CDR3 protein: CSARDHASGRVISYEQYF
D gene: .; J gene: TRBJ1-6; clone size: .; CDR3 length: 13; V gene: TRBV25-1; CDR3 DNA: TGTGCCAGCAAACAAGGGGTCAATTCACCCCTCCACTTT; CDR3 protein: CASKQGVNSPLHF
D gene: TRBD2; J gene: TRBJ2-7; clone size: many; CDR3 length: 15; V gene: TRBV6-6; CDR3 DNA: TGTGCCAGCAGTCCATCAGCGGGACTACCTGACGAGCAGTACTTC; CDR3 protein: CASSPSAGLPDEQYF
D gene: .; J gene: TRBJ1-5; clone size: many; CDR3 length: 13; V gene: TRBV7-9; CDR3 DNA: TGTGCCAGCAGCTTCCTGGAGAATCAGCCCCAGCATTTT; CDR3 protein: CASSFLENQPQHF
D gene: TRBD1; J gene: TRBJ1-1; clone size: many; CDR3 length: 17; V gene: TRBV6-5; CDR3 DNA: TGTGCCAGCAGCTATGGGACAGGGGGTTTCGCGAACACTGAAGCTTTCTTT; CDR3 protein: CASSYGTGGFANTEAFF
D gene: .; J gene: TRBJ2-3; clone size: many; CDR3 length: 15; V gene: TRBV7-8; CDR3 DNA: TGTGCCAGCAGCTTATTACGTGGGAGTCCAGATACGCAGTATTTT; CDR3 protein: CASSLLRGSPDTQYF
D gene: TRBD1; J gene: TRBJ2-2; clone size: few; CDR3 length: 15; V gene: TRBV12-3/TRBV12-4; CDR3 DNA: TGTGCCAGCAGTTTACGGCAGGGGGCAGCCGGGGAGCTGTTTTTT; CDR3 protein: CASSLRQGAAGELFF
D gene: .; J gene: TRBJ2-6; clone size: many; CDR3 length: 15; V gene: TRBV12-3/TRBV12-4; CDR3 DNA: TGTGCCAGCAGCCCAGGGTTAGGAGGGGCCAACGTCCTGACTTTC; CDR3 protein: CASSPGLGGANVLTF
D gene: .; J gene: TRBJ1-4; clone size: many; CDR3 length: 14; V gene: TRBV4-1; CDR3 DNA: TGCGCCAGCAGACAGGGTGGGCCTAATGAAAAACTGTTTTTT; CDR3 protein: CASRQGGPNEKLFF
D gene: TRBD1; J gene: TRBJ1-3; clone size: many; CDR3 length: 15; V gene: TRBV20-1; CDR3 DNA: TGCAGTGCTAACTTGGACAGGGGCTCTGGAAACACCATATATTTT; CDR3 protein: CSANLDRGSGNTIYF